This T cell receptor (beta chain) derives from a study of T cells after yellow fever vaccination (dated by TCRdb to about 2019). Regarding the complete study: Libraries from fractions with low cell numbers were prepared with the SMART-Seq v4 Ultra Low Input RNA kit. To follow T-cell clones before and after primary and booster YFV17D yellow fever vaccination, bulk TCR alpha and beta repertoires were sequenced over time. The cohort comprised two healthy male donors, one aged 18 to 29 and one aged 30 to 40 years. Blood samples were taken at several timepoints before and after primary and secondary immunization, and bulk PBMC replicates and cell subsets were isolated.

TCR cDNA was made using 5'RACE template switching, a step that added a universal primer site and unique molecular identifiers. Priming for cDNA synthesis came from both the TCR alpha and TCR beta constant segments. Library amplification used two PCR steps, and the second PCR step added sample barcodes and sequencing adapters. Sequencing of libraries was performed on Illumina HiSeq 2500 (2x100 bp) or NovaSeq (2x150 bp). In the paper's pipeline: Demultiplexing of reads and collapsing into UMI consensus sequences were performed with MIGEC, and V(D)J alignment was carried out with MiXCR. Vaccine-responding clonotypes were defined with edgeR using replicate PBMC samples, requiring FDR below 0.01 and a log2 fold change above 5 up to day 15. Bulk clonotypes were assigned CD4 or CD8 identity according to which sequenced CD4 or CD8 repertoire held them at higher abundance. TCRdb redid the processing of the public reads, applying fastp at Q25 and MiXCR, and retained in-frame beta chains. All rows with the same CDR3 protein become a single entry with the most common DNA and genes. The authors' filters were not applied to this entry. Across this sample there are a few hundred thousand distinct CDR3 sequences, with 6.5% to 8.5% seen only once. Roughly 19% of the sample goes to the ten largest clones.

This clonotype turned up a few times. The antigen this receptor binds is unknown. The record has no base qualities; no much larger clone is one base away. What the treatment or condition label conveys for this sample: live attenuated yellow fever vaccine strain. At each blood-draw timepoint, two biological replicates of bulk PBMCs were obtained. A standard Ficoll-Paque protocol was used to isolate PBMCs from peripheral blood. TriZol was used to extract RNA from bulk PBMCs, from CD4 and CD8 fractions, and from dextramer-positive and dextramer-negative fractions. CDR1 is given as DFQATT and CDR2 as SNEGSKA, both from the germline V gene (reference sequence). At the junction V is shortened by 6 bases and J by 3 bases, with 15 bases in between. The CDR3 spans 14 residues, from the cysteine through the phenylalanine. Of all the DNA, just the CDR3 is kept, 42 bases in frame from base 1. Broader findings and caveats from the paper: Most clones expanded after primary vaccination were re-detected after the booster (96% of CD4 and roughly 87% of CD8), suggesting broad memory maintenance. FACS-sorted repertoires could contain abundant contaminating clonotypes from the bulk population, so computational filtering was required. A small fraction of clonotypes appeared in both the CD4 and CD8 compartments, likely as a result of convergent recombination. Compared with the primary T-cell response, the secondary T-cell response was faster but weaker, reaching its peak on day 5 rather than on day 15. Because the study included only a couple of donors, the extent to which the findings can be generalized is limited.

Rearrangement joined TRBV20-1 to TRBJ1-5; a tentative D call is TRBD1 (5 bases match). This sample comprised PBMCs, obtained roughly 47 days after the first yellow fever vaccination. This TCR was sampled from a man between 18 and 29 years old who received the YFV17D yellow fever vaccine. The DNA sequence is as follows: TGCAGTGCCCCCCCAGGGCCAGCCAATCAGCCCCAGCATTTT. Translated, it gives CSAPPGPANQPQHF.